This T cell receptor beta chain appears in the sequencing data of a study of blood T cell repertoires in COVID-19 (TCRdb year 2020). Study-wide context: Samples from collaborators originated in the United States, Italy and Spain and spanned both the acute and convalescent phases of COVID-19. The material from the prospective study consisted of cDNA or gDNA derived from T cells, B-cell-depleted T cells, or PBMCs. The dataset comprised deeply sampled blood TCRbeta repertoires from subjects exposed to, actively infected with, or recovered from COVID-19. The repertoires were made available in a free public database intended to serve as a resource for research on the immune response to SARS-CoV-2. Samples were obtained from the ongoing ImmuneRACE study (first 160 participants) and from about 1,300 subjects provided by 6 global collaborators. Nearly every sample came with metadata listing a de-identified subject ID, COVID-19 status, age in years and sex. Where available, HLA class I and class II types were obtained from metadata supplied by the sample provider rather than from assay-based typing. General findings and caveats noted by the study authors: The quantity of clinical and demographic metadata differed by source and by participant and was supplied without curation.

TCRbeta CDR3 regions were amplified from genomic DNA by means of the immunoSEQ Assay, a bias-controlled multiplex PCR. The authors' analysis ran thus. The number of nucleated cells in each sample was estimated by amplification of reference gene primers within the assay. Sequence reads were collapsed and filtered to measure the absolute abundance of every unique TCRbeta CDR3 rearrangement. For each sample, productive Simpson clonality was calculated by taking the square root of Simpson's diversity index across productive rearrangements. TCRdb obtained this table from immuneACCESS and retained in-frame rearrangements with V and J assigned. These tables miss some clones; where compared with another copy, unresolved V genes account for less than half of the shortfall, and the remainder is unexplained. V and J calls and clone size are given by that table; D and trimming were obtained from the DNA. Recorded for this sample are about 81,000 clones; 85% to 90% of them occurred a single time. Around 4.8% of the sample goes to the ten largest clones.

The cysteine opens and the phenylalanine closes a CDR3 of 14 amino acids. The DNA shown is the 42-base CDR3, in frame from base 1. CDR1 and CDR2 were assigned from the germline V gene (reference sequence) as SGHNT and YYREEE. Germline trimming amounts to 3 bases on V and 2 bases on J, with 4 as the count of junction bases outside the gene matches. Comment on this clone: Its binding antigen is unknown. No much larger clonotype is one base removed from it; base qualities were not supplied.

Collaborating institutions collected whole blood in K2EDTA tubes following their own protocols. For TCRbeta analysis, collaborator samples were shipped as frozen whole blood, as isolated PBMCs, or as DNA extracted from either sample type. The receptor was isolated from a woman of 80 years or more with acute or convalescent COVID-19. The chain uses TRBV5-4 and TRBJ2-5; TRBD2 agrees with 7 junctional bases. The sample taken for sequencing was peripheral blood. In nucleotide form, the sequence is TGTGCCAGCAGCTCAATTAGCGGGCAAGAGACCCAGTACTTC. This encodes CASSSISGQETQYF.